The 5 T cell receptor beta chains below were found in one sample sequenced in a study of beta chain features in type 1 diabetes. Study-wide results and caveats: TCRB CDR3s were moderately but significantly shorter in Type 1 diabetes patients in all four CD4+ subsets.

Every isolated RNA sample was fully reverse transcribed, so sequencing captured expressed TCRB transcripts. The table came from immunoSEQ multiplex PCR; TCRdb's copy has only in-frame clones and leaves some out. The data hold about 120,000 clones, with approximately 16% observed a single time. Antigens of these TCRs are unknown. The source material was central memory CD4+ T cells from blood. These receptor sequences come from a man aged 25-40 years with type 1 diabetes.

This clone was recorded a few times. V usage is TRBV7-2 and J usage is TRBJ2-3, with 7 bases fitting TRBD1. The V and J ends lost 7 bases and 6 bases, in that order; junction bases with no gene match: 7. CDR1 and CDR2 from the germline V gene are SGHTA and FQGNSA. The CDR3 spans 13 residues. CDR3 amino acids: CASKTGTKDTQYF. CDR3 sequence (DNA): TGTGCCAGCAAGACAGGGACGAAGGATACGCAGTATTTT.

This clone was counted between two and nine times. This chain connects TRBV7-2 to TRBJ2-5; 9 bases fit TRBD1. From germline, CDR1 is SGHTA and CDR2 FQGNSA. V was pared by 6 bases and J by 2 bases, with 10 bases of the junction left unmatched. This CDR3 spans 16 amino acids. In nucleotides, the CDR3 is TGTGCCAGCAGTCAACAGGGGGCGGGCACACAAGAGACCCAGTACTTC. As protein: CASSQQGAGTQETQYF. The whole variable domain, filled in from reference TRBV7-2 and TRBJ2-5, reads GAGVSQSPSNKVTEKGKDVELRCDPISGHTALYWYRQSLGQGLEFLIYFQGNSAPDKSGLPSDRFSAERTGGSVSTLTIQRTQQEDSAVYLCASSQQGAGTQETQYFGPGTRLLVL.

In this sample, this clone turned up a few times. This sequence joins TRBV11-2 and TRBJ2-7; TRBD1 matches at 12 bases. The CDR3 spans 19 residues. Germline values: CDR1 SGHAT, CDR2 FQNNGV. Trimming took 2 bases from V and 2 from J; bases not matched to a gene: 13. The CDR3 region has the DNA TGTGCCAGCAGCTTATCTGACTCCCGGGACAGGGGGCCTCCCTACGAGCAGTACTTC. This sequence encodes CASSLSDSRDRGPPYEQYF.

In this sample, this clone turned up once. CDR3: CASSLGGGLSNEQFF. Written as DNA, the CDR3 is TGTGCCAGCAGCTTAGGCGGGGGCCTCTCCAATGAGCAGTTCTTC. This rearrangement joins TRBV11-2 to TRBJ2-1; possibly TRBD2 for D (7 bases). The V gene's germline CDR1 is SGHAT and CDR2 FQNNGV. The V and J ends lost 1 base and 6 bases respectively, with 13 bases between them. This CDR3 has 15 amino acids.

This clone has just a few counts. The V call is TRBV29-1, the J call TRBJ1-1; D ambiguous. This CDR3 has 12 residues. V lost 7 bases to trimming and J lost 3 bases, with 12 bases between them. CDR1 and CDR2 (germline): SQVTM, ANQGSEA. CDR3 bases: TGCAGCGCTGGCGGCGGGGACACTGAAGCTTTCTTT. It codes for CSAGGGDTEAFF.